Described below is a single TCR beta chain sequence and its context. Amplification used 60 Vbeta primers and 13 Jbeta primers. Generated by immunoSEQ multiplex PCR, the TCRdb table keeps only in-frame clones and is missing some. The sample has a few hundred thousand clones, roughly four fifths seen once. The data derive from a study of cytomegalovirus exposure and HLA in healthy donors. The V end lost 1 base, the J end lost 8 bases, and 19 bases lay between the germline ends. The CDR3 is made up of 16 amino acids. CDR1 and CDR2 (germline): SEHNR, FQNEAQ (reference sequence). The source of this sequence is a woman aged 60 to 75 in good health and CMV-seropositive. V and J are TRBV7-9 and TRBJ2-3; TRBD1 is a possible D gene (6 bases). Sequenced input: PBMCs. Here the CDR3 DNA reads TGTGCCAGCAGCTTAGGATATGGGACAACGAGTGGTACGCAGTATTTT. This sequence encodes CASSLGYGTTSGTQYF.